The source of this TCR beta chain is a study of T cells after yellow fever vaccination. TCRdb analysed the 5' RACE reads with MiXCR anew, one entry per CDR3 protein. The sample lists 600,000 to 750,000 distinct CDR3 sequences; 9% to 15% were seen once. This clonotype was recorded a few times. The CDR3 is 15 residues long. Trimming removed 0 bases at V and 4 bases at J, with 13 bases between. Germline CDR1 SGHRS, CDR2 YFSETQ. This TCR was sampled from a man aged 25 to 40 who received the YFV17D yellow fever vaccine. The sequences come from PBMCs, collected on the day of the yellow fever booster vaccination. This chain joins TRBV5-1 and TRBJ2-5; TRBD2 might be the D (6 bases). The DNA for the CDR3 is TGCGCCAGCAGCTTGGCCGGAGGGAGTGGAGAGACCCAGTACTTC. Protein sequence: CASSLAGGSGETQYF.